The clone carrying this TCR beta chain was seen ten or more times. Sequenced by immunoSEQ multiplex PCR; TCRdb stores in-frame clones only, minus some. The data hold under 250,000 clones, with around nine tenths observed a single time. The germline V gene has CDR1 SGHTA and CDR2 FQGNSA. Trimming left V 2 bases short and J 5 bases short, with 10 bases between. The CDR3 contains 15 residues. This specimen belongs to a study of Ad26.COV2.S vaccination and SARS-CoV-2 variants. Treatment meaning: 19 received Ad26.COV2.S at low or high dose, single or two shots; 5 received placebo; per-sample allocation not given. Samples came from day 63 after the first vaccine or placebo injection.

The source material was peripheral blood, sampled in a trial of Ad26.COV2.S vaccine versus placebo. This rearrangement joins TRBV7-2 to TRBJ1-6; a weak D match, TRBD1 (6 bases). The TCR was taken from a person aged 18-65 years who received the Ad26.COV2.S COVID-19 vaccine or a placebo. The chain's CDR3 is CASSLQGQNNSPLHF. The DNA of the CDR3 is TGTGCCAGCAGCTTACAGGGGCAGAATAATTCACCCCTCCACTTT. Full variable domain (missing parts from reference TRBV7-2 and TRBJ1-6): GAGVSQSPSNKVTEKGKDVELRCDPISGHTALYWYRQSLGQGLEFLIYFQGNSAPDKSGLPSDRFSAERTGGSVSTLTIQRTQQEDSAVYLCASSLQGQNNSPLHFGNGTRLTVT.